What follows describes a single T cell receptor beta chain. Its antigen remains unknown. The data are from a study of T cell clonotyping in hematopoietic cell transplantation. Findings and caveats of the study: Graft donor and pretransplant recipient Inverse Simpson Index values predicted broader posttransplant TCR diversity.

Profiled with immunoSEQ multiplex PCR; TCRdb holds only in-frame clones, not every one. Found here are more than 5,000 clones, 89% of them singletons; the top ten hold less than 30%. CDR1 and CDR2 (germline): LNHDA, SQIVND (reference sequence). This CDR3 contains 15 residues. V was pared by 0 bases and J by 0 bases, with 6 bases between. The source is an older male patient who had an allogeneic stem cell transplant from an unrelated donor, so T cells may come from the graft donor. Some clones in this sample may be carry-over from other donors' samples. Sequenced here: peripheral blood mononuclear cells, sampled 100 days after allogeneic stem cell transplant. The chain is built from TRBV19 and TRBJ1-5; unclear D gene. The CDR3 DNA reads as TGTGCCAGTAGTATAGAACAGCTTAGCAATCAGCCCCAGCATTTT. This gives the protein CASSIEQLSNQPQHF.